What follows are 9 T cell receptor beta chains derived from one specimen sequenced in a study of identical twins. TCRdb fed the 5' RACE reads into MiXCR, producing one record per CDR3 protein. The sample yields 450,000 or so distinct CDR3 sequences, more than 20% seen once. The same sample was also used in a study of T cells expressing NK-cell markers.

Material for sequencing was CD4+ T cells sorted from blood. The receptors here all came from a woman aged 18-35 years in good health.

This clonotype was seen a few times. CDR3 sequence: CASFPPGNSYEQYF. In DNA form, the CDR3 reads TGTGCCAGTTTCCCTCCAGGCAACTCCTACGAGCAGTACTTC. This chain joins TRBV2 and TRBJ2-7; D not resolved. Germline values: CDR1 SNHLY, CDR2 FYNNEI. This CDR3 has 14 residues. V shed 9 bases and J shed 0 bases, with 15 bases lying between them.

The CDR3 spells CAISALGGNTIYF. DNA of the CDR3: TGTGCCATCAGTGCCCTGGGCGGAAACACCATATATTTT. The rearrangement uses TRBV10-3 and TRBJ1-3; D unclear. CDR3 length: 13 amino acids. V dropped 4 bases and J dropped 4 bases, with 8 bases sitting between them. Germline loops: CDR1 ENHRY, CDR2 SYGVKD.

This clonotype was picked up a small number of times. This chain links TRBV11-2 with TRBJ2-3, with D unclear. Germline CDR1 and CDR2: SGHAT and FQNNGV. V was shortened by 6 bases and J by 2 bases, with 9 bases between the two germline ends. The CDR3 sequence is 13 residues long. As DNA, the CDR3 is TGTGCCAGCAGGAATTTGGACACAGATACGCAGTATTTT. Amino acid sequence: CASRNLDTDTQYF.

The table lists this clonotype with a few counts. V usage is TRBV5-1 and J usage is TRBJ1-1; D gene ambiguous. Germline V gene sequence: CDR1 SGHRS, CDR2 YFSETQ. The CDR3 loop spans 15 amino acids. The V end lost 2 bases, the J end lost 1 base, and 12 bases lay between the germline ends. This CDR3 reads CASSLGNTGNTEAFF. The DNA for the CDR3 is TGCGCCAGCAGCTTAGGGAACACGGGGAACACTGAAGCTTTCTTT.

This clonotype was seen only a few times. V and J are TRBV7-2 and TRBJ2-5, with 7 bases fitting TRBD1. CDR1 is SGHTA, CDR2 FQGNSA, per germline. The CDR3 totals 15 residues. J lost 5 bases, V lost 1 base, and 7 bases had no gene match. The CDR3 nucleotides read TGTGCCAGCAGCTTAGGAGGGGGCTGGGTGGAGACCCAGTACTTC. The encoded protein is CASSLGGGWVETQYF.

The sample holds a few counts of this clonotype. The CDR3 sequence is CASSRTLWTPVTPSNEQFF. CDR3 nucleotides: TGTGCCAGCAGTCGCACCCTATGGACTCCGGTGACTCCTTCGAATGAGCAGTTCTTC. The chain recombines TRBV6-1 with TRBJ2-1, with TRBD2 as a possible D gene (5 bases). Per the germline V gene, CDR1 is MNHNS and CDR2 is SASEGT. Trimming left V 5 bases short and J 7 bases short, with 30 bases between. CDR3 length: 19 amino acids.

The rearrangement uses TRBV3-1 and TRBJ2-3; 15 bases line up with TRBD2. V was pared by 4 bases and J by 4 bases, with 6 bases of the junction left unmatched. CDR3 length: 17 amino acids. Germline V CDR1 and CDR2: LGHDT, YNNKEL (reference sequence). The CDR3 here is CASSPGLAGGGADTQYF. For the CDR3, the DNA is TGTGCCAGCAGCCCGGGACTAGCGGGAGGTGGGGCAGATACGCAGTATTTT.

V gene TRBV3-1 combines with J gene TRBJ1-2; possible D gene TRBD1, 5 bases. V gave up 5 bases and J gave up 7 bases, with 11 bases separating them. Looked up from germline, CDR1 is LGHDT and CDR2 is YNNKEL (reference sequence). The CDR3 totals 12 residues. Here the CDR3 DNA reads TGTGCCAGCAGCTCAGGGAGACGTGGCTACACCTTC. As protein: CASSSGRRGYTF. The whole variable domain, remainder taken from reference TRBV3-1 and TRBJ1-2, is DTAVSQTPKYLVTQMGNDKSIKCEQNLGHDTMYWYKQDSKKFLKIMFSYNNKELIINETVPNRFSPKSPDKAHLNLHINSLELGDSAVYFCASSSGRRGYTFGSGTRLTVV.

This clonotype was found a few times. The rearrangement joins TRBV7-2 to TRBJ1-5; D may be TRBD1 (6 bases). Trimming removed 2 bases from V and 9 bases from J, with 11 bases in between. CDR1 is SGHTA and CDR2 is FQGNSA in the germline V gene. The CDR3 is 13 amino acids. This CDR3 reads CASSLKGVGPQHF. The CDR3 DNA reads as TGTGCCAGCAGCTTAAAGGGGGTAGGGCCCCAGCATTTT.